The clone carrying this T cell receptor (beta chain) has ten or more counts. No antigen is known for it. Patients were excluded because of uncontrolled infection, other autoimmune disease, pregnancy or lactation. It was around 11 ml of fresh peripheral blood that supplied the PBMCs. V was cut by 3 bases and J by 0 bases, with 9 bases left in between. The CDR3 has 13 amino acids. Germline V gives CDR1 SQVTM, CDR2 ANQGSEA. Amplified regions were TCR beta CDR3 sequences from RNA transcripts. The TCR CDR3 was amplified in a first-round RT-PCR using the HTBI primer set. TCRdb processed the multiplex PCR reads anew with MiXCR; each CDR3 protein has one entry. The sample consists of 270,000 or so distinct CDR3 sequences, 20% to 30% of them appearing once. The entry originates in a study of T cells in Graves' hyperthyroidism and ophthalmopathy. Study-wide results and limits: Most clonotypes expanded in thyroid above 0.001 were likewise present in blood. Before onset, by a median of around 6.1 months, the model predicted ophthalmopathy.

The sequenced sample was blood. The rearrangement joins TRBV29-1 to TRBJ2-7, with D possibly TRBD2 on 6 matching bases. The clonotype was recovered from a man aged 35 to 55 with Graves' hyperthyroidism that later progressed to Graves' ophthalmopathy. The CDR3: CSVEASDSYEQYF. DNA of the CDR3: TGCAGCGTTGAGGCTAGCGACTCCTACGAGCAGTACTTC.